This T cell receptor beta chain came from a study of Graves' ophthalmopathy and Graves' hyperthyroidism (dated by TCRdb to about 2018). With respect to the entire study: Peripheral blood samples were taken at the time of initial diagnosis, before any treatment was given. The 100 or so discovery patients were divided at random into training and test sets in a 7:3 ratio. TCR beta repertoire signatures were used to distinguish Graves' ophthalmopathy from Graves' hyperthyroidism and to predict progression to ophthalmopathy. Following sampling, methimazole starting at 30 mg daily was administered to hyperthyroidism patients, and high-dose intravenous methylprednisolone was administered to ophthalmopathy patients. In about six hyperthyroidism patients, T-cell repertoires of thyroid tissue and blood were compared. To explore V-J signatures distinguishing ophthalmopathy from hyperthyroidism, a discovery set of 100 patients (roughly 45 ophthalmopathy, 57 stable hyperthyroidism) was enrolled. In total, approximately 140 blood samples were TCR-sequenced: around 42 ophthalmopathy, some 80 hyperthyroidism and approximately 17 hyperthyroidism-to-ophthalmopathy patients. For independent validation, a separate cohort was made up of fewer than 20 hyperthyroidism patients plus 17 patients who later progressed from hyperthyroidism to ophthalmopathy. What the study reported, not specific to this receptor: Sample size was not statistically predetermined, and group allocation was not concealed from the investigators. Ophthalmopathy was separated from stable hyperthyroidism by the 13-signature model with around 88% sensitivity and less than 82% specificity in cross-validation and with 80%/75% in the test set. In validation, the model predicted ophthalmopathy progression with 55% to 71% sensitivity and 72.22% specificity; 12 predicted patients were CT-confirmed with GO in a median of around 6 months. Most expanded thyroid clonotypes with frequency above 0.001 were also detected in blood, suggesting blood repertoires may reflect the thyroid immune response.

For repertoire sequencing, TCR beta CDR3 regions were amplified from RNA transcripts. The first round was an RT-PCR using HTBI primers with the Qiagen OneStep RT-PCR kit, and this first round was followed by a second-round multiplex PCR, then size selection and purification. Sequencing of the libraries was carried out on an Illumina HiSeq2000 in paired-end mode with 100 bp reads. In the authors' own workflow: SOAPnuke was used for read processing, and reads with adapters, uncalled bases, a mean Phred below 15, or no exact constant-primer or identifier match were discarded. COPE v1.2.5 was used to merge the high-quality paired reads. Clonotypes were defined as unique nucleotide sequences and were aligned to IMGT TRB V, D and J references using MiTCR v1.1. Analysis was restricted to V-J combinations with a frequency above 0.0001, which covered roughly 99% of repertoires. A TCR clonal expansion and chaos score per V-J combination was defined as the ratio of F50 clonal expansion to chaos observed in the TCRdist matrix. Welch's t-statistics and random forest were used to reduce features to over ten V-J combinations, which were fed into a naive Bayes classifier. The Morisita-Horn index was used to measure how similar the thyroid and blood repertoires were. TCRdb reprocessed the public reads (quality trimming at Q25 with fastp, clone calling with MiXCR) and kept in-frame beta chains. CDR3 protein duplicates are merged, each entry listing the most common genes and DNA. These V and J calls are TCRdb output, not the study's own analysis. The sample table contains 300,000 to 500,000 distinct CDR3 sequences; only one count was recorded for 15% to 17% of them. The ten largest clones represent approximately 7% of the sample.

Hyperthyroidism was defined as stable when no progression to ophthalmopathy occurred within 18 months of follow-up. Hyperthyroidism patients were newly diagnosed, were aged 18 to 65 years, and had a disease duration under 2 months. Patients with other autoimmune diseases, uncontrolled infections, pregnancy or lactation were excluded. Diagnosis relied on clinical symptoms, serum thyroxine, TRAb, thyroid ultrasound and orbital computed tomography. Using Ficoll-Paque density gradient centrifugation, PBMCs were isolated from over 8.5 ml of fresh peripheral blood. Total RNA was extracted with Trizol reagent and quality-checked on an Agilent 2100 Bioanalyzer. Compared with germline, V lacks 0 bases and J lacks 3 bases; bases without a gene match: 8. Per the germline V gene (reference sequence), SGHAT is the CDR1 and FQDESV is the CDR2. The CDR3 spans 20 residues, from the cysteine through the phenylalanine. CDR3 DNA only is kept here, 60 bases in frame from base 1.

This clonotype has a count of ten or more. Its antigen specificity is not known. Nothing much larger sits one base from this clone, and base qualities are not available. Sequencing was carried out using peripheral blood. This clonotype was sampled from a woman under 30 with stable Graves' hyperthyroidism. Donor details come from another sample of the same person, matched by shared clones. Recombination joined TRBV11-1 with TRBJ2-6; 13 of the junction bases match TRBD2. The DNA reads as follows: TGTGCCAGCAGCTTAGCGCTCCGACTAGCGGGGGGTGTTGGGGCCAACGTCCTGACTTTC. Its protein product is CASSLALRLAGGVGANVLTF.